This paragraph reports one TCR beta chain. Its antigen remains unidentified. Primers for the PCR totalled 60 Vbeta and 13 Jbeta. Clones were sequenced by immunoSEQ multiplex PCR, and TCRdb holds only the in-frame ones, with some missing. The table records about 140,000 clones, 75% of them present only once. CDR1 and CDR2 (germline): MNHEY, SMNVEV (reference sequence). With 3 bases removed from V and 3 bases from J, the gap between germline ends came to 11 bases. This CDR3 has 14 residues. This specimen belongs to a study of cytomegalovirus exposure and HLA in healthy donors. Points from the study as a whole: Previous analysis showed most TCR beta V segments were productive about 90% or about 30% of the time. Across donors, presence/absence analyses took sequencing depth to be roughly uniform. Of the V segments, some could not be distinguished, including TRBV6-2 and TRBV6-3, and were excluded.

The V and J genes are TRBV27 and TRBJ1-2, with D possibly being TRBD1 (5 bases). The TCR originated in a man aged 30 to 39 in good health and CMV-seronegative. Sequencing was carried out using PBMCs. The CDR3 sequence is CASSLKPGYYGYTF. The DNA of the CDR3 is TGTGCCAGCAGTTTGAAACCAGGGTACTATGGCTACACCTTC.